A selection of T cell receptor beta chains follows, all from one sample in a study of blood T cell repertoires in COVID-19. Data came from immunoSEQ multiplex PCR; TCRdb stores just in-frame clones and leaves some out. The repertoire holds about 200,000 clones, with roughly four fifths as singletons. The sample consisted of peripheral blood. The receptors originated from an elderly woman with COVID-19, enrolled during active disease. Each CDR3 is given with its conserved first and last residue. D genes are given only for firm matches. Clone size, where shown, is once, few, many, or a class for clones that have expanded.

clone_size	j_call	v_call	d_call	cdr3_nt	cdr3_aa
.	TRBJ2-1	TRBV28	.	TGTGCCAGCAGTCAGAGGCAGGGGGACGGGGGCAATGAGCAGTTCTTC	CASSQRQGDGGNEQFF
.	TRBJ1-3	TRBV11-2	.	TGTGCCAGCAGCTCCATCAGGGGAAATGCAGACACCATATATTTT	CASSSIRGNADTIYF
.	TRBJ1-4	TRBV7-9	.	TGTGCCAGCACCCAACCGGCGGGATCCCGGGGGGAAAAACTGTTTTTT	CASTQPAGSRGEKLFF
.	TRBJ2-7	TRBV6-5	.	TGTGCCAGCAGTTACTCTATCACTGGCTACGAGCAGTACTTC	CASSYSITGYEQYF
.	TRBJ1-3	TRBV5-1	TRBD1	TGCGCCAGCAGCCGAGGGGGCGACTCTGGAAACACCATATATTTT	CASSRGGDSGNTIYF
.	TRBJ1-2	TRBV5-1	TRBD1	TGCGCCAGCAGACCCTTTGGACAGGGATTTAGCTACACCTTC	CASRPFGQGFSYTF
.	TRBJ2-7	TRBV5-4	TRBD2	TGTGCCAGCAGCGGGACTAGCGCTTACGAGCAGTACTTC	CASSGTSAYEQYF
.	TRBJ2-3	TRBV7-9	.	TGTGCCAGCAGCCTCACAGCCCAGACAGGACGGTCCACAGATACGCAGTATTTT	CASSLTAQTGRSTDTQYF
.	TRBJ1-4	TRBV6-5	TRBD1	TGTGCCAGCAGTTCCGGGACAGCGAATGAAAAACTGTTTTTT	CASSSGTANEKLFF
.	TRBJ2-2	TRBV25-1	.	TGTGCCAGCAGTTACGGACAGAACACCGGGGAGCTGTTTTTT	CASSYGQNTGELFF
.	TRBJ2-1	TRBV3-1/TRBV3-2	.	TGTGCCAGCAGCCAATACCGGGGGAGCTCCTACAATGAGCAGTTCTTC	CASSQYRGSSYNEQFF
.	TRBJ1-3	TRBV4-1	.	TGCGCCAGCAGCCAAGATATTAACAGGTGGGAAACTGGAAACACCATATATTTT	CASSQDINRWETGNTIYF
.	TRBJ1-1	TRBV29-1	.	TGCAGCGTTGTTCGGAGGGGCGGGTACACTGAAGCTTTCTTT	CSVVRRGGYTEAFF
.	TRBJ1-5	TRBV30	TRBD1	TGTGCCTGGAGTCCTTACCTCGGGACAGGATTGCAGCCCCAGCATTTT	CAWSPYLGTGLQPQHF
.	TRBJ1-6	TRBV2	TRBD1	TGTGCCAGCAGTGCCAGACAGGGATATTCACCCCTCCACTTT	CASSARQGYSPLHF
.	TRBJ2-5	TRBV30	TRBD1	TGTGCCTGGGGAGACAGGGGGGAGACCCAGTACTTC	CAWGDRGETQYF
.	TRBJ1-5	TRBV7-3	.	TGTGCCAGCAGCCTCTCTCCTGATCAGCCCCAGCATTTT	CASSLSPDQPQHF
.	TRBJ1-4	TRBV19	TRBD1	TGTGCCAGTATCGGCAGGGGGCCAACTAATGAAAAACTGTTTTTT	CASIGRGPTNEKLFF
.	TRBJ1-2	TRBV24-1	TRBD1	TGTGCCACCAGTATGCCGGGACAGGGGTATGGCTACACCTTC	CATSMPGQGYGYTF
.	TRBJ2-7	TRBV5-1	.	TGCGCCAGCAGCTTGGGGGCTACCGCAACCTACGAGCAGTACTTC	CASSLGATATYEQYF
few	TRBJ2-1	TRBV7-3	.	TGTGCCAGCAGCGCGGGACTGTACAATGAGCAGTTCTTC	CASSAGLYNEQFF
.	TRBJ2-7	TRBV7-2	.	TGTGCCAGCAGCACCTCACAGGGCCCCTACGAGCAGTACTTC	CASSTSQGPYEQYF
.	TRBJ2-3	TRBV27	TRBD2	TGTGCCAGCAGTTTAGGACTAGCGGGAGGGGGGGGCTGGTCAGATACGCAGTATTTT	CASSLGLAGGGGWSDTQYF
.	TRBJ1-2	TRBV5-4	.	TGTGCCAGCAGTGCGGACAGCCCAGCGCGGTCAAGGGTCTATGGCTACACCTTC	CASSADSPARSRVYGYTF
.	TRBJ2-1	TRBV11-2	TRBD2	TGTGCCAGCAGCATTACTAGCGGGACGTCCTACAATGAGCAGTTCTTC	CASSITSGTSYNEQFF
.	TRBJ1-1	TRBV6-2/TRBV6-3	.	TGTGCCAGCAGTTACTCGGGGGCGATACAAGCTTTCTTT	CASSYSGAIQAFF
.	TRBJ1-4	TRBV10-3	TRBD1	TGTGCCGCCTCCCGGGGGACAGGGGGAGGTAATGAAAAACTGTTTTTT	CAASRGTGGGNEKLFF
.	TRBJ2-1	TRBV11-2	.	TGTGCCAGCAGCTTGGCGGGAAAGCAGTTCTTC	CASSLAGKQFF
few	TRBJ1-4	TRBV4-3	.	TGCGCCAGCAGCCAAGTTCTGTGGACAAATGAGTTTTTT	CASSQVLWTNEFF
once	TRBJ2-5	TRBV5-1	TRBD2	TGCGCCAGCAGCCCGGGACTAGCGGGAAGAGAGACCCAGTACTTC	CASSPGLAGRETQYF
.	TRBJ1-2	TRBV28	.	TGTGCCACCCAAAACGGAGTTAACTATGGCTACACCTTC	CATQNGVNYGYTF
.	TRBJ2-1	TRBV18	.	TGTGCCAGCTCGCCGCTAACTGCTGAGCAGTTCTTC	CASSPLTAEQFF
.	TRBJ1-1	TRBV6-1	.	TGTGCCAGCAGTGACCAGGGAGGGCTGAAAGCTTTCTTT	CASSDQGGLKAFF
.	TRBJ2-1	TRBV6-4	TRBD2	TGTGCCAGCACCCCACGGGGGGTGCCCTCCTACAATGAGCAGTTCTTC	CASTPRGVPSYNEQFF
.	TRBJ2-3	TRBV11-3	TRBD2	TGTGCCAGCAGCTTTTTCCCCCGGGGGGGCCGGCTCGATACGCAGTATTTT	CASSFFPRGGRLDTQYF
once	TRBJ2-7	TRBV6-6	.	TGTGCCAGCATCCTCGGGGGTAGTCAGGGAGTCAACGAGCAGTACTTC	CASILGGSQGVNEQYF
few	TRBJ1-5	TRBV7-8	TRBD1	TGTGCCAGCAGCTTGGACAGGGGAAGGCGCAATCAGCCCCAGCATTTT	CASSLDRGRRNQPQHF
.	TRBJ1-2	TRBV11-2	TRBD1	TGTGCCAGCAGCGGGACAGGGAATGGCTACACCTTC	CASSGTGNGYTF
.	TRBJ1-1	TRBV7-9	TRBD1	TGTGCCAGCAGCTCCGGACAGGGCCGGAAAGCTTTCTTT	CASSSGQGRKAFF
.	TRBJ2-7	TRBV29-1	.	TGCAGCGTCAGACAGAGCTCCTACGAGCAGTACTTC	CSVRQSSYEQYF
once	TRBJ2-3	TRBV4-1	TRBD2	TGCGCCAGCAGCCCCTTTGCGGGGGGGAGCACAGATACGCAGTATTTT	CASSPFAGGSTDTQYF
.	TRBJ2-3	TRBV18	.	TGTGCCAGCTCACCGCCGACTATCCTTAGCACAGATACGCAGTATTTT	CASSPPTILSTDTQYF
.	TRBJ1-4	TRBV7-6	.	TGTGCCAGCAGCCCCGGCGGGTCTAGTAATGAAAAACTGTTTTTT	CASSPGGSSNEKLFF
.	TRBJ2-3	TRBV14	.	TGTGCCAGCAGCCAAAATAACCTAGGCACAGATACGCAGTATTTT	CASSQNNLGTDTQYF
.	TRBJ1-4	TRBV5-1	TRBD1	TGCGCCAGCAGCTTCGGGACAGGATTACCCCGGAGTGAAAAACTGTTTTTT	CASSFGTGLPRSEKLFF
.	TRBJ1-1	TRBV2	.	TGTGCCAGTACGACAGACATGAACACTGAAGCTTTCTTT	CASTTDMNTEAFF
.	TRBJ2-2	TRBV7-9	TRBD1	TGTGCCAGCAGCCCAGGGACAGGTCCCCCCGGGGAGCTGTTTTTT	CASSPGTGPPGELFF
.	TRBJ2-4	TRBV19	TRBD1	TGTGCCAGTAGCCCAAGGGTTGGACAGGGGAACATTCAGTACTTC	CASSPRVGQGNIQYF
.	TRBJ1-1	TRBV28	.	TGTGCCAGCAGTACCCTTCCGGGGGGACACCAGAACACTGAAGCTTTCTTT	CASSTLPGGHQNTEAFF
.	TRBJ2-3	TRBV7-2	.	TGTGCCAGCAGCTTCGAGGTCACTCGCCCAGATACGCAGTATTTT	CASSFEVTRPDTQYF
few	TRBJ1-5	TRBV6-2/TRBV6-3	.	TGTGCCAGCAGTTACGGAGGAAATCAGCCCCAGCATTTT	CASSYGGNQPQHF
.	TRBJ1-1	TRBV5-4	.	TGTGCCAGCAATTTCGACAGGATGAACACTGAAGCTTTCTTT	CASNFDRMNTEAFF
.	TRBJ1-2	TRBV6-5	.	TGTGCCAGCAGTTACGAAGGGGCCTATGGCTACACCTTC	CASSYEGAYGYTF
.	TRBJ1-6	TRBV6-1	TRBD1	TGTGCCAGCAGTGGAACAGGGGTGGTACGTAATTCACCCCTCCACTTT	CASSGTGVVRNSPLHF